A single T cell receptor beta chain is shown here with its context. Its specificity is not known. Unique molecular identifiers were present on the cDNA, and a universal primer site came from template switching. Each CDR3 protein is one row after TCRdb ran MiXCR on the 5' RACE reads. This sample has 250,000 to 350,000 distinct CDR3 sequences, with about 8.1% found just once. These data are taken from a study of identical twins. Findings and caveats of the study: Low generation probability was overrepresented in out-of-frame alpha sequences shared by twins.

Per the germline V gene, CDR1 is DFQATT and CDR2 is SNEGSKA (reference sequence). The CDR3 is made up of 12 amino acids. Trimming at V came to 7 bases and at J to 0 bases, leaving 1 base not matched to a gene. These data are also associated with another study on yellow fever vaccine responses in identical twins.

The sequencing input was memory (CD45RO+) T cells sorted from blood. V is TRBV20-1 and J is TRBJ2-3, with TRBD1 identical over 7 bases. The origin of this receptor is a woman between 18 and 29 years old in good health. CDR3 sequence: CSGTGSTDTQYF. The DNA of the CDR3 is TGCAGTGGGACAGGTAGCACAGATACGCAGTATTTT.